This T cell receptor (beta chain) was sequenced during a study of tumor and adjacent non-tumor tissue in lung cancer. General study findings and limits: Top 100 clones took a larger repertoire share in normal lung.

As for this clonotype: The antigen is unknown. This may stem from a read error, because a much larger clone lies one nucleotide away.

Germline CDR1 is SEHNR and CDR2 is FQNEAQ (reference sequence). The CDR3 has 15 residues. The template was RNA from unsorted bulk tissue. A modified ARM-PCR protocol with three rounds of nested PCR amplified TCRbeta. MiXCR, applied by TCRdb to the multiplex PCR reads, yields one record per CDR3 protein. The repertoire holds tens of thousands of distinct CDR3 sequences, 55% to 75% seen once, with 8% to 10% in the top ten. This receptor was identified in a woman aged 40-49 years with non-small cell lung cancer. The chain carries TRBV7-9 and TRBJ1-5, with D maybe TRBD1 (5 bases). Sequencing input: lung tumor tissue. In DNA form, the CDR3 reads TGTGCCAGCAGCGTCGGACATCATAGCAATCAGCACCAGCATTTT. Its protein is CASSVGHHSNQHQHF.